This TCR beta chain was sequenced for a study of T-cell memory formation after mild COVID-19. The CDR3 contains 12 residues. V lost 5 bases and J 5 bases, leaving 10 bases between the germline ends. Germline V lookup: CDR1 SGHAT, CDR2 FQNNGV. This clonotype has only a few counts. Each CDR3 protein gets one entry after TCRdb re-called the 5' RACE reads with MiXCR. The sample has 80,000 to 95,000 distinct CDR3 sequences, 25% seen once; the top ten hold approximately 45%. The sequence came from a man aged 18 to 29 who had mild COVID-19 (a few samples of this study predate the infection). Cell type and time point are not known. Input material: PBMCs or a T cell subset sorted from them (not recorded which). The gene calls are TRBV11-2 and TRBJ2-7; D not resolved. CDR3 DNA sequence: TGTGCCAGCAGCCCCGAAGATCACGAGCAGTACTTC. Protein: CASSPEDHEQYF. Together with reference TRBV11-2 and TRBJ2-7, the CDR3 gives the full variable domain: EAGVAQSPRYKIIEKRQSVAFWCNPISGHATLYWYQQILGQGPKLLIQFQNNGVVDDSQLPKDRFSAERLKGVDSTLKIQPAKLEDSAVYLCASSPEDHEQYFGPGTRLTVT.